This TCR beta chain comes out of a study of technical replicates of blood from several donors. The CDR3 is made up of 14 amino acids. Germline CDR1 reads SGHRS; CDR2 reads YFSETQ. Trimming stripped 0 bases from V and 10 bases from J, with 14 bases between. TCRdb keeps only in-frame clones here, not all; method: immunoSEQ multiplex PCR. The sample lists about 98,000 clones; 95% were seen once. The sample was T cells isolated from PBMCs. The receptor's source is a human donor in good health. This chain links TRBV5-1 with TRBJ2-1; no clear D gene. The CDR3 protein is CASSLASASVEQFF. The CDR3 DNA reads as TGCGCCAGCAGCTTGGCCTCGGCTAGTGTAGAGCAGTTCTTC.